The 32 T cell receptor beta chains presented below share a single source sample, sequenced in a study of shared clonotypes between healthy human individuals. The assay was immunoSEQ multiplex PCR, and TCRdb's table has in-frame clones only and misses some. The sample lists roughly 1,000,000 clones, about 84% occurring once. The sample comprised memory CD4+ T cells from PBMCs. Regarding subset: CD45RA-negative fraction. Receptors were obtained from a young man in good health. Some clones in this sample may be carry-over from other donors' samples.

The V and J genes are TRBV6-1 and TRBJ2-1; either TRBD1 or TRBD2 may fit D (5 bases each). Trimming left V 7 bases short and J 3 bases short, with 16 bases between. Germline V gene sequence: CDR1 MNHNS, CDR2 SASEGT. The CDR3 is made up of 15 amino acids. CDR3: CASTAGDGDYNEQFF. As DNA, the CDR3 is TGTGCCAGCACGGCCGGGGACGGAGACTACAATGAGCAGTTCTTC.

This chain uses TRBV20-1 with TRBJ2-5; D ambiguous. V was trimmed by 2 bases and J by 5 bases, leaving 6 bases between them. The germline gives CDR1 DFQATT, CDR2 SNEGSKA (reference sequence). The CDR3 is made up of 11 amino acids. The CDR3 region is CSARFGETQYF. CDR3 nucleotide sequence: TGCAGTGCTAGATTCGGTGAGACCCAGTACTTC.

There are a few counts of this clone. The CDR3 nucleotides are TGTGCCAGCAGCCCCCGTGTCGTGGCGATCAATGAGCAGTTCTTC. It specifies CASSPRVVAINEQFF. The chain joins TRBV27 to TRBJ2-1; D is unresolved. The CDR3 extends over 15 amino acids. Germline V gene lookup returns CDR1 MNHEY and CDR2 SMNVEV (reference sequence). Trimming shortened V by 6 bases and J by 6 bases, and 18 bases separated the two germline ends.

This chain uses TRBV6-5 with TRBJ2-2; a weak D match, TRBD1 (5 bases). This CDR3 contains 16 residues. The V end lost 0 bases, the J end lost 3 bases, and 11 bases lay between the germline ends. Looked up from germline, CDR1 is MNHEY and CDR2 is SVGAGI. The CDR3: CASSYSAQADTGELFF. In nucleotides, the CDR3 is TGTGCCAGCAGTTACTCAGCACAGGCGGACACCGGGGAGCTGTTTTTT.

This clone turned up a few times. CDR3 bases: TGCGCCAGCAGCCAGGTTCAGGGGGCGGTAAATTCACCCCTCCACTTT. It specifies CASSQVQGAVNSPLHF. This chain links TRBV4-1 with TRBJ1-6; 8 bases are shared with TRBD1. Germline-derived CDR1 and CDR2 are MGHRA and YSYEKL. Trimming at V came to 3 bases and at J to 7 bases, leaving 8 bases not matched to a gene. The CDR3 covers 16 residues.

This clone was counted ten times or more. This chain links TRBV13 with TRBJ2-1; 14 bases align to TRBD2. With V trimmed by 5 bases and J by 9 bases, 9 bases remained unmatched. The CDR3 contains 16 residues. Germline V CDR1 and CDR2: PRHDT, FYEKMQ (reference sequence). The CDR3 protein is CASSPRLAGGFGEQFF. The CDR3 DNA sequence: TGTGCCAGCAGCCCAAGACTAGCGGGAGGGTTCGGTGAGCAGTTCTTC. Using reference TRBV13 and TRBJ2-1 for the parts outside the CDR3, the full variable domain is AAGVIQSPRHLIKEKRETATLKCYPIPRHDTVYWYQQGPGQDPQFLISFYEKMQSDKGSIPDRFSAQQFSDYHSELNMSSLELGDSALYFCASSPRLAGGFGEQFFGPGTRLTVL.

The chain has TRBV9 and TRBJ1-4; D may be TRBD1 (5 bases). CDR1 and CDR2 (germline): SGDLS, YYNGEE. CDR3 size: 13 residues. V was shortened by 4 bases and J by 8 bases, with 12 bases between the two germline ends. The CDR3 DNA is TGTGCCAGCAGCCCGGGGACGGGCGAAAAACTGTTTTTT. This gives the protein CASSPGTGEKLFF.

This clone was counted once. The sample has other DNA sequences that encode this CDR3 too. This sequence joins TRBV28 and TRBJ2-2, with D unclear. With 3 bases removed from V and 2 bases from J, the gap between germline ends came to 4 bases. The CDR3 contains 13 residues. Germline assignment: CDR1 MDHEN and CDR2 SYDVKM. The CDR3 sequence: CASSFPNTGELFF. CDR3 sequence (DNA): TGTGCCAGCAGTTTCCCCAACACCGGGGAGCTGTTTTTT.

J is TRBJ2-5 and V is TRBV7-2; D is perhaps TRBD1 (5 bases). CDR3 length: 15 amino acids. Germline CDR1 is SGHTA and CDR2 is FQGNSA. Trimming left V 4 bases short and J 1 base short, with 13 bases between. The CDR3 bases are TGTGCCAGCAGCTCGTCGGTGGGGCCCCAAGAGACCCAGTACTTC. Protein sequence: CASSSSVGPQETQYF.

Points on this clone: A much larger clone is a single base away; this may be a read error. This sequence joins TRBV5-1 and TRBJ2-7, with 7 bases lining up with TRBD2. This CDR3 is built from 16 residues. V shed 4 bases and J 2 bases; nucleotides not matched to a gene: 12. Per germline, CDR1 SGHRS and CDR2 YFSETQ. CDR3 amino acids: CASSLIGAGRAYEQYF. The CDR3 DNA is TGCGCCAGCAGCCTGATCGGGGCAGGGAGGGCCTACGAGCAGTACTTC.

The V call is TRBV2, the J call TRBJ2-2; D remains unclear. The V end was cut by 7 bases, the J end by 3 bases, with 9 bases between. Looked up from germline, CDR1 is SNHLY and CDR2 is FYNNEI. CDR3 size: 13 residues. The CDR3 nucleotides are TGTGCCAGCACCCCTAGATACACCGGGGAGCTGTTTTTT. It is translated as CASTPRYTGELFF.

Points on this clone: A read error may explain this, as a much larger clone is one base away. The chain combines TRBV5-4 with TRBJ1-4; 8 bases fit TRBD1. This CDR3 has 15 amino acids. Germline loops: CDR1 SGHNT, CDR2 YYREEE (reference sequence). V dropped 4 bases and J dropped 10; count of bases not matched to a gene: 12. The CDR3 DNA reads TGTGCCAGCAGCGCCCGGGGCAGGGGGCCTGCAAAACTGTTTTTT. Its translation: CASSARGRGPAKLFF.

CDR3: CASRTSGGTEAFF. CDR3 in DNA: TGTGCCAGCAGAACCTCAGGGGGCACTGAAGCTTTCTTT. The chain couples TRBV7-2 to TRBJ1-1; TRBD1 matches at 7 bases. The CDR3 consists of 13 residues. Germline CDR1 SGHTA, CDR2 FQGNSA. The ends lost 6 bases at V and 4 bases at J; junction bases unmatched: 5.

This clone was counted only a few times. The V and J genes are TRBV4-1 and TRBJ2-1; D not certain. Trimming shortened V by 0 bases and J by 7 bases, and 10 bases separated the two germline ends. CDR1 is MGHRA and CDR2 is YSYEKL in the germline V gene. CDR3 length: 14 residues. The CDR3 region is CASSQDTGRNEQFF. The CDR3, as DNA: TGCGCCAGCAGCCAAGACACGGGTAGGAATGAGCAGTTCTTC.

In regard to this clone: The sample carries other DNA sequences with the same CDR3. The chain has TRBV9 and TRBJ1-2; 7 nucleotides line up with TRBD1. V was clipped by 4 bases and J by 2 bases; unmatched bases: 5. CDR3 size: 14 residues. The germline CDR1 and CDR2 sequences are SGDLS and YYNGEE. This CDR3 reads CASSPGTANYGYTF. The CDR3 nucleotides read TGTGCCAGCAGCCCGGGGACAGCGAACTATGGCTACACCTTC.

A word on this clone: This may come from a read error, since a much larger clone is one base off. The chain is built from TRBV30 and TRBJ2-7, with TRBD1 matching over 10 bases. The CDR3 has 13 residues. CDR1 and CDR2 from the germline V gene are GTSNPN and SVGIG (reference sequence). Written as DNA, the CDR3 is TGTGTCTGGGGGACAGGGGCGGGCTACGAGCAGTACTTC. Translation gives CVWGTGAGYEQYF. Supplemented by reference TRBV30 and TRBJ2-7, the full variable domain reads SQTIHQWPATLVQPVGSPLSLECTVEGTSNPNLYWYRQAAGRGLQLLFYSVGIGQISSEVPQNLSASRPQDRQFILSSKKLLLSDSGFYLCVWGTGAGYEQYFGPGTRLTVT.

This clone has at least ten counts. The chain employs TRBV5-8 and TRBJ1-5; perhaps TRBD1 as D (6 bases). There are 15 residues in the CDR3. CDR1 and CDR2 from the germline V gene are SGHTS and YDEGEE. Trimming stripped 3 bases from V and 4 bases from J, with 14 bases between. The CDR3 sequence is CASSSGQGGNQPQHF. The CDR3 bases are TGTGCCAGCAGCTCGGGACAAGGGGGGAATCAGCCCCAGCATTTT.

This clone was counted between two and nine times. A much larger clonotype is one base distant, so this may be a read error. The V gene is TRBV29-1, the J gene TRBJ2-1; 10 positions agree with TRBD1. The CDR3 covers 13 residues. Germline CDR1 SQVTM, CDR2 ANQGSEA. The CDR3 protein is CSVGTGVVNERFF. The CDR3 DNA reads TGCAGCGTCGGGACAGGGGTGGTCAACGAGCGGTTCTTC.

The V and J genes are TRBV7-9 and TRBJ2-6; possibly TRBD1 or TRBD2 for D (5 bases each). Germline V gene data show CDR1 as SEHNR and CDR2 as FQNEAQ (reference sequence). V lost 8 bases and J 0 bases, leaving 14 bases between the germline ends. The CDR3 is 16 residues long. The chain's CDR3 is CASLPGTLSGANVLTF. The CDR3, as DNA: TGTGCCAGCCTACCGGGGACCCTCTCTGGGGCCAACGTCCTGACTTTC. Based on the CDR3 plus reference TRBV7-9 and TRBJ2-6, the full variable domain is DTGVSQNPRHKITKRGQNVTFRCDPISEHNRLYWYRQTLGQGPEFLTYFQNEAQLEKSRLLSDRFSAERPKGSFSTLEIQRTEQGDSAMYLCASLPGTLSGANVLTFGAGSRLTVL.

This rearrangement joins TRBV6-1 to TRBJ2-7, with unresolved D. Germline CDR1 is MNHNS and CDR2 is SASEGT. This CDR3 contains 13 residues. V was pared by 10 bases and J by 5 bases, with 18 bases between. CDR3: CATRLPRVNEQYF. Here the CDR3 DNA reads TGTGCCACCCGGCTGCCCCGAGTCAACGAGCAGTACTTC.

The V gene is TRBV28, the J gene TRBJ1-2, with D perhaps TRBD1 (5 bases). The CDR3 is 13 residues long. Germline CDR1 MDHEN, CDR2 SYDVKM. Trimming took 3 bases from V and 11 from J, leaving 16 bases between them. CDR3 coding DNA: TGTGCCAGCAGTTTTGCAGGGCCCCCTTCATACACCTTC. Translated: CASSFAGPPSYTF.

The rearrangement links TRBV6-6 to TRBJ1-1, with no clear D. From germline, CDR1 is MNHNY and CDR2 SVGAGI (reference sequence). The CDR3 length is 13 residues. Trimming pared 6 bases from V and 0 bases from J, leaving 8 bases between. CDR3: CASSSYMNTEAFF. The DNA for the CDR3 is TGTGCCAGCAGCTCATACATGAACACTGAAGCTTTCTTT.

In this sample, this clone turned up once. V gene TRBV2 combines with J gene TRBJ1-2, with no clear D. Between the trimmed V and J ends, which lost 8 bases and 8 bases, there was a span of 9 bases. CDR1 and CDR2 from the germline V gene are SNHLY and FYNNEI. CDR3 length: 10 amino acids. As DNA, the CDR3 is TGTGCCAGCCATTCCTGGGGCTACACCTTC. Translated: CASHSWGYTF.

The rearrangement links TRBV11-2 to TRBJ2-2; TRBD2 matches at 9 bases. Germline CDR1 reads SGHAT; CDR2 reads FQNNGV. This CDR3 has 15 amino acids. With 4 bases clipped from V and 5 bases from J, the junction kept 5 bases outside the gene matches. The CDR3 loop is CASSSPAGGTGELFF. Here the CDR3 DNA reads TGTGCCAGCAGCTCACCAGCGGGAGGTACCGGGGAGCTGTTTTTT.

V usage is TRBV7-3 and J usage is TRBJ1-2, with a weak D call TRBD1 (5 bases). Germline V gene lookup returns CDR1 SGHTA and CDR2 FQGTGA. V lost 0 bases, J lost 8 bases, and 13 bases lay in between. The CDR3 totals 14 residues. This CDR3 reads CASSLTGDVLGYTF. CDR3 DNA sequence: TGTGCCAGCAGCTTAACAGGGGACGTGTTGGGCTACACCTTC.

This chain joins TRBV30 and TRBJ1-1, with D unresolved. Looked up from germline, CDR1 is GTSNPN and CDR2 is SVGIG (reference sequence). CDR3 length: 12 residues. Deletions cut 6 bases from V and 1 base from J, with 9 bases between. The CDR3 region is CACHRWNTEAFF. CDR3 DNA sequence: TGTGCCTGTCACCGGTGGAACACTGAAGCTTTCTTT.

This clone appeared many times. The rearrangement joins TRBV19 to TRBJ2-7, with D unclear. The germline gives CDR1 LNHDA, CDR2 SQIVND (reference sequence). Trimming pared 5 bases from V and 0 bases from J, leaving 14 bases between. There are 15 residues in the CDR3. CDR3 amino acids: CASSRSVLSSYEQYF. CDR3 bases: TGTGCCAGTAGTCGAAGCGTCCTGAGCTCCTACGAGCAGTACTTC.

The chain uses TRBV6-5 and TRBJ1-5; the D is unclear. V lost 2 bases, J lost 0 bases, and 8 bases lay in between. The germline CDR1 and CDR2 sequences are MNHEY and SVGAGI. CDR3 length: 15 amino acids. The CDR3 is CASSYDRNSNQPQHF. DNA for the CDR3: TGTGCCAGCAGTTACGACCGTAATAGCAATCAGCCCCAGCATTTT.

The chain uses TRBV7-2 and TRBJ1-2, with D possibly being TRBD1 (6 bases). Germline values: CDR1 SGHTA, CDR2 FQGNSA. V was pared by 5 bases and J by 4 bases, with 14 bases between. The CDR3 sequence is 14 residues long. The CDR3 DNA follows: TGTGCCAGCAGCGCAAACAGGGTGAGCTATGGCTACACCTTC. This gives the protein CASSANRVSYGYTF.

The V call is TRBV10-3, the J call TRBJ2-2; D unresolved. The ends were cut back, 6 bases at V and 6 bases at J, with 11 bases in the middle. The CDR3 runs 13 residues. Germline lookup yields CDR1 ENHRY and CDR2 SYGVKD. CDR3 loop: CAISVVSPGELFF. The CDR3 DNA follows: TGTGCCATCAGCGTTGTTTCTCCCGGGGAGCTGTTTTTT.

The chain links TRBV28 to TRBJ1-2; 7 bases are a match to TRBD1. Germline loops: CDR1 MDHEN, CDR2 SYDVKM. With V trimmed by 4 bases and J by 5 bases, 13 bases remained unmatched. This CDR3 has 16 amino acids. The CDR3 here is CASSSPLGTDRYGYTF. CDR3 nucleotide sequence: TGTGCCAGCAGTTCGCCTCTCGGGACAGACCGATATGGCTACACCTTC.

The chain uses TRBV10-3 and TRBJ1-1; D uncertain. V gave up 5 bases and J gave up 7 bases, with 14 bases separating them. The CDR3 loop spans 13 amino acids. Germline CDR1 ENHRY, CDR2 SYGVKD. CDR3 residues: CAISRTSEDEAFF. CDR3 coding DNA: TGTGCCATCAGTCGGACTTCCGAAGATGAAGCTTTCTTT.